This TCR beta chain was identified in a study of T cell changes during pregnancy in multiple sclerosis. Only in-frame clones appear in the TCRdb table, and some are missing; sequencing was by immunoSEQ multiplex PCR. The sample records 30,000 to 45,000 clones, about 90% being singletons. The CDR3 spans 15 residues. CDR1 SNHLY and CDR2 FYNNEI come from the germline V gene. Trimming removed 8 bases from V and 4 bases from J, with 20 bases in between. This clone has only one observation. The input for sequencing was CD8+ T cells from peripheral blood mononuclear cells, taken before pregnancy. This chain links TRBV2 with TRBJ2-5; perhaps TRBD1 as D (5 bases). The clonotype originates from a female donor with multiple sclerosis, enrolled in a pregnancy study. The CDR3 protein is CASYWGQGLGETQYF. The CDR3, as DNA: TGTGCCAGCTACTGGGGCCAAGGGCTGGGAGAGACCCAGTACTTC.